This passage covers 8 T cell receptor beta chains from one sample sequenced in a study of a mutant IDH1 vaccine in newly diagnosed glioma (dated by TCRdb to the early 2020s). Read against the paper, the sample's time point label means: week 5, during vaccination. A 20-mer mutant IDH1 peptide at 300 micrograms in Montanide made up each vaccine dose, which was injected subcutaneously together with topical imiquimod. The library relied on the immunoSEQ multiplex PCR assay. TCRdb limited this immuneACCESS table to in-frame rearrangements with V and J called. A share of clones is missing; checked studies link under half to unresolved V genes, and the rest is unexplained. Present in this sample are about 30,000 clones, approximately 86% of which were seen just once. Around 3.5% of the sample rests with the top ten. These receptors have no identified antigens. The material sequenced was peripheral blood mononuclear cells (PBMCs), taken from a glioma patient whose treatment included an IDH1 peptide vaccine. These receptors were taken from a woman in her thirties or forties with glioma. Some clones in this sample may be carry-over from other donors' samples.

The V and J genes are TRBV19 and TRBJ2-7, with D perhaps being TRBD1 or TRBD2 (5 bases each). CDR3 length: 13 residues. Germline V gene data show CDR1 as LNHDA and CDR2 as SQIVND (reference sequence). V was cut by 4 bases and J by 2 bases, with 9 bases left in between. CDR3 bases: TGTGCCAGTAGTAGGGGACCCCCCTACGAGCAGTACTTC. Its translation is CASSRGPPYEQYF.

V gene TRBV5-4 combines with J gene TRBJ1-1, with D possibly matching TRBD1 (5 bases). The germline V gene encodes CDR1 SGHNT and CDR2 YYREEE (reference sequence). V was shortened by 3 bases and J by 0 bases, with 15 bases between the two germline ends. The CDR3 extends over 16 amino acids. CDR3 protein: CASSYDPTGMNTEAFF. Written as DNA, the CDR3 is TGTGCCAGCAGCTATGACCCAACAGGCATGAACACTGAAGCTTTCTTT.

The chain combines TRBV5-4 with TRBJ2-7; D perhaps matches TRBD1 (5 bases). V lost 4 bases and J 2 bases, leaving 7 bases between the germline ends. The CDR3 totals 12 residues. Germline lookup yields CDR1 SGHNT and CDR2 YYREEE (reference sequence). The CDR3 protein is CASSRGTYEQYF. CDR3 bases: TGTGCCAGCAGCAGGGGTACCTACGAGCAGTACTTC. Supplemented by reference TRBV5-4 and TRBJ2-7, the full variable domain reads ETGVTQSPTHLIKTRGQQVTLRCSSQSGHNTVSWYQQALGQGPQFIFQYYREEENGRGNFPPRFSGLQFPNYSSELNVNALELDDSALYLCASSRGTYEQYFGPGTRLTVT.

V is TRBV9 and J is TRBJ2-7; tentatively, D is TRBD1 (8 bases). CDR3 length equals 15 residues. Trimming shortened V by 2 bases and J by 4 bases, and 16 bases separated the two germline ends. Looked up from germline, CDR1 is SGDLS and CDR2 is YYNGEE. The CDR3 region is CASSVTGEGWYEQYF. DNA for the CDR3: TGTGCCAGCAGCGTGACAGGGGAGGGTTGGTACGAGCAGTACTTC. Using reference TRBV9 and TRBJ2-7 for the parts outside the CDR3, the full variable domain is DSGVTQTPKHLITATGQRVTLRCSPRSGDLSVYWYQQSLDQGLQFLIQYYNGEERAKGNILERFSAQQFPDLHSELNLSSLELGDSALYFCASSVTGEGWYEQYFGPGTRLTVT.

V usage is TRBV6-4 and J usage is TRBJ1-2; tentative D call: TRBD1 (5 bases). Germline lookup yields CDR1 MRHNA and CDR2 SNTAGT. This CDR3 region has 13 residues. V lost 8 bases and J lost 8, with 18 bases in between. As DNA, the CDR3 is TGTGCCAGCGTCTGGTGGGGGGAGTCGGGCTACACCTTC. Protein sequence: CASVWWGESGYTF.

The chain uses TRBV19 and TRBJ1-1, with TRBD1 identical over 7 bases. The CDR3 is 16 amino acids. The germline V gene has CDR1 LNHDA and CDR2 SQIVND (reference sequence). With 3 bases clipped from V and 1 base from J, the junction kept 8 bases outside the gene matches. DNA of the CDR3: TGTGCCAGTAGTATGTTCCCTTACAGGGGGAACACTGAAGCTTTCTTT. As protein: CASSMFPYRGNTEAFF.

The genes are TRBV27 and TRBJ1-3, with D perhaps matching TRBD1 (5 bases). The CDR3 covers 14 residues. The V and J ends lost 2 bases and 0 bases respectively, with 5 bases between them. Germline V gives CDR1 MNHEY, CDR2 SMNVEV (reference sequence). Here the CDR3 DNA reads TGTGCCAGCAGTTTACAGGGCTCTGGAAACACCATATATTTT. Translation gives CASSLQGSGNTIYF.

This chain connects TRBV29-1 to TRBJ2-1; D uncertain. This CDR3 has 12 residues. The V gene's germline CDR1 is SQVTM and CDR2 ANQGSEA. Trimming removed 7 bases at V and 7 bases at J, with 14 bases between. CDR3 sequence reads: CSGILSVNEQFF. The CDR3 nucleotides read TGCAGCGGCATCCTTTCGGTGAATGAGCAGTTCTTC.